This T cell receptor (beta chain) appears in the sequencing data of a study of T cell changes during pregnancy in multiple sclerosis. V shed 5 bases and J 0 bases; nucleotides not matched to a gene: 2. Per the germline V gene, CDR1 is KGHSH and CDR2 is LQKENI. The CDR3 contains 15 residues. Profiled with immunoSEQ multiplex PCR; TCRdb holds only in-frame clones, not every one. Counted here are 30,000 to 45,000 clones, about 90% occurring once; the ten biggest clones make up under 0.45%. This sequence was found in a female donor in good health, enrolled as a control in a pregnancy study. Sequencing used CD4+ T cells from peripheral blood mononuclear cells, obtained after pregnancy. The gene calls are TRBV18 and TRBJ1-5, with 9 bases identical to TRBD1. The CDR3 region has the DNA TGTGCCAGCTCAAGGGACAGGGATAGCAATCAGCCCCAGCATTTT. Protein: CASSRDRDSNQPQHF. The full variable domain, completed using reference TRBV18 and TRBJ1-5, is NAGVMQNPRHLVRRRGQEARLRCSPMKGHSHVYWYRQLPEEGLKFMVYLQKENIIDESGMPKERFSAEFPKEGPSILRIQQVVRGDSAAYFCASSRDRDSNQPQHFGDGTRLSIL.